One sample yielded the 27 T cell receptor beta chains listed below, sequenced in a study of T cells after yellow fever vaccination. TCRdb called the 5' RACE reads again in MiXCR, with one record for every CDR3 protein. The profile shows about 260,000 distinct CDR3 sequences, around 4.9% of them singletons. Sequencing used CD4+ T cells sorted from PBMCs, obtained on the day of the yellow fever booster vaccination. The source is a young man who received the YFV17D yellow fever vaccine.

Only a few counts were recorded for this clonotype. The chain carries TRBV7-9 and TRBJ2-3, with TRBD1 identical over 10 bases. Trimming at V came to 5 bases and at J to 1 base, leaving 9 bases not matched to a gene. CDR1 is SEHNR and CDR2 is FQNEAQ in the germline V gene (reference sequence). The CDR3 contains 17 residues. Here the CDR3 reads CASSRPSGTGGTDTQYF. The DNA of the CDR3 is TGTGCCAGCAGCAGACCCTCCGGGACAGGGGGCACAGATACGCAGTATTTT.

This clonotype showed up many times. The V call is TRBV7-9, the J call TRBJ2-3, with 16 bases aligning to TRBD2. Germline V gives CDR1 SEHNR, CDR2 FQNEAQ (reference sequence). After removal of 8 bases from V and 8 bases from J, the junction contained 16 bases not matched to a gene. This CDR3 region has 18 residues. The CDR3 nucleotides are TGTGCCAGCGCCTCCGGGACTAGCGGGGGGGCCATACGAGCTACGCAGTATTTT. This sequence encodes CASASGTSGGAIRATQYF.

A few counts support this clonotype. As DNA, the CDR3 is TGTGCCAGTGGGCCTCCTCCCCAGCATTTT. It encodes CASGPPPQHF. The chain couples TRBV7-2 to TRBJ1-5; no clear D. This CDR3 contains 10 residues. V was pared by 9 bases and J by 10 bases, with 10 bases between. Germline CDR1 reads SGHTA; CDR2 reads FQGNSA.

V and J are TRBV2 and TRBJ1-6; no clear D gene. Germline loops: CDR1 SNHLY, CDR2 FYNNEI. V lost 5 bases and J lost 13, with 12 bases in between. The CDR3 contains 12 residues. The CDR3 DNA sequence: TGTGCCAGCAGTCAGGTGATGGGCCCCCTCCACTTT. As protein: CASSQVMGPLHF.

This clonotype was seen more than once but under ten times. The rearrangement links TRBV7-8 to TRBJ2-1, with 9 bases aligning to TRBD2. The CDR3 spans 17 residues. V lost 5 bases to trimming and J lost 4 bases; unmatched junction nucleotides: 12. Germline loops: CDR1 SGHVS, CDR2 FQNEAQ. CDR3 region: CASSPQERGVAYNEQFF. The CDR3 DNA reads TGTGCCAGCAGCCCACAAGAGCGGGGGGTCGCTTACAATGAGCAGTTCTTC.

This clonotype has only a few counts. V and J are TRBV24-1 and TRBJ2-3; D is unclear. The CDR3 consists of 13 residues. Germline-derived CDR1 and CDR2 are KGHDR and SFDVKD. Between the trimmed V and J ends, which lost 4 bases and 0 bases, there was a span of 4 bases. The CDR3 loop reads CATSEDSTDTQYF. Written as DNA, the CDR3 is TGTGCCACCAGTGAGGACAGCACAGATACGCAGTATTTT.

In this sample, this clonotype turned up a few times. The chain joins TRBV6-5 to TRBJ2-1; 7 bases align to TRBD1. From germline, CDR1 is MNHEY and CDR2 SVGAGI. The CDR3 length is 13 residues. Trimming removed 6 bases from V and 6 bases from J; junction bases left unmatched: 5. CDR3 DNA: TGTGCCAGCAGAGCAACAGGGGCCAATGAGCAGTTCTTC. It translates to CASRATGANEQFF.

This clonotype was counted a few times. The chain recombines TRBV20-1 with TRBJ1-1; D is uncertain. CDR3 length: 15 residues. Per the germline V gene, CDR1 is DFQATT and CDR2 is SNEGSKA (reference sequence). V lost 7 bases, J lost 5 bases, and 23 bases lay in between. CDR3 sequence reads: CSDLRLGSQETEAFF. DNA of the CDR3: TGCAGTGACCTGCGCCTAGGCAGCCAGGAGACTGAAGCTTTCTTT.

This clonotype was detected only a few times. The rearrangement links TRBV29-1 to TRBJ1-2; possible D gene TRBD1, 5 bases. This CDR3 comprises 14 residues. Per the germline V gene, CDR1 is SQVTM and CDR2 is ANQGSEA. CDR3 nucleotide sequence: TGCAGTAACCACGAGGGGACCCGCAACTATGGCTACACCTTC. Its translation: CSNHEGTRNYGYTF.

The chain has TRBV18 and TRBJ1-1, with D maybe TRBD1 (6 bases). This CDR3 comprises 15 residues. CDR1 is KGHSH and CDR2 is LQKENI in the germline V gene. V lost 0 bases and J lost 1, with 9 bases in between. CDR3 sequence reads: CASSPPAGENTEAFF. The CDR3 bases are TGTGCCAGCTCACCACCGGCAGGGGAGAACACTGAAGCTTTCTTT.

In its sample, this clonotype was seen many times. The rearrangement links TRBV5-1 to TRBJ2-7; D perhaps matches TRBD1 (6 bases). Germline V lookup: CDR1 SGHRS, CDR2 YFSETQ. The CDR3 is made up of 14 amino acids. V was shortened by 0 bases and J by 2 bases, with 9 bases between the two germline ends. Written as DNA, the CDR3 is TGCGCCAGCAGCTTGGTCCAGGGGACCTACGAGCAGTACTTC. Encoded protein: CASSLVQGTYEQYF.

This clonotype was picked up a small number of times. This chain connects TRBV29-1 to TRBJ1-5, with D possibly matching TRBD1 (5 bases). Germline CDR1 SQVTM, CDR2 ANQGSEA. This CDR3 is 13 amino acids long. Deletions cut 6 bases from V and 9 bases from J, with 18 bases between. CDR3 sequence: CSVLDRAGGPQHF. CDR3 bases: TGCAGCGTCCTGGACCGAGCTGGGGGGCCCCAGCATTTT. The full variable domain, rest sourced from reference TRBV29-1 and TRBJ1-5, is SAVISQKPSRDICQRGTSLTIQCQVDSQVTMMFWYRQQPGQSLTLIATANQGSEATYESGFVIDKFPISRPNLTFSTLTVSNMSPEDSSIYLCSVLDRAGGPQHFGDGTRLSIL.

The sample holds many counts of this clonotype. The rearrangement joins TRBV4-3 to TRBJ2-7, with 7 bases lining up with TRBD1. Germline loops: CDR1 LGHNA, CDR2 YSLEER. The CDR3 is made up of 16 amino acids. V was pared by 3 bases and J by 4 bases, with 12 bases of the junction left unmatched. For the CDR3, the DNA is TGCGCCAGCAGCCAGGAACCGACCGGGACAGTATACGAGCAGTACTTC. It encodes CASSQEPTGTVYEQYF.

The chain couples TRBV6-5 to TRBJ2-1; 7 bases are shared with TRBD1. Germline V lookup: CDR1 MNHEY, CDR2 SVGAGI. The CDR3 consists of 13 residues. The CDR3 DNA sequence: TGTGCTGTAGGGGGCCTCTTCTTGGATGAGCAGTTCTTC. Translation gives CAVGGLFLDEQFF.

Only a few counts were recorded for this clonotype. The V gene is TRBV5-1, the J gene TRBJ1-3, with D possibly being TRBD1 (5 bases). The germline gives CDR1 SGHRS, CDR2 YFSETQ. This CDR3 has 14 amino acids. Between the trimmed V and J ends, which lost 4 bases and 4 bases, there was a span of 12 bases. For the CDR3, the DNA is TGCGCCAGCAGCAGGGGAGTACAAGGAAACACCATATATTTT. Amino acid sequence: CASSRGVQGNTIYF. The full variable domain, rest sourced from reference TRBV5-1 and TRBJ1-3, is KAGVTQTPRYLIKTRGQQVTLSCSPISGHRSVSWYQQTPGQGLQFLFEYFSETQRNKGNFPGRFSGRQFSNSRSEMNVSTLELGDSALYLCASSRGVQGNTIYFGEGSWLTVV.

This clonotype was detected a few times. The J gene is TRBJ2-3, the V gene TRBV9; 7 bases agree with TRBD1. With V trimmed by 7 bases and J by 6 bases, 11 bases remained unmatched. Germline CDR1 is SGDLS and CDR2 is YYNGEE. The length of the CDR3 is 14 residues. In DNA, the CDR3 is TGTGCCAGCCAATGGGGTGACAGGGCTGATACGCAGTATTTT. Its translation: CASQWGDRADTQYF.

This clonotype showed up just a few times. The genes are TRBV6-2 or TRBV6-3 and TRBJ2-1; TRBD2 matches at 8 bases. This CDR3 is built from 12 residues. Germline CDR1 is MNHEY and CDR2 is SVGEGT. V gave up 9 bases and J gave up 8 bases; unmatched junction bases: 6. The CDR3 loop reads CASSPREDEQFF. CDR3 coding DNA: TGTGCCAGTTCACCGCGGGAGGATGAGCAGTTCTTC.

This clonotype was detected ten times or more. CDR3 residues: CASSREARFGNTIYF. CDR3 nucleotides: TGTGCCAGTAGCCGGGAAGCAAGATTCGGAAACACCATATATTTT. This chain joins TRBV19 and TRBJ1-3; D remains ambiguous. Germline CDR1 reads LNHDA; CDR2 reads SQIVND (reference sequence). The V end lost 6 bases, the J end lost 4 bases, and 16 bases lay between the germline ends. The CDR3 contains 15 residues.

V is TRBV6-5 and J is TRBJ2-3; 15 nucleotides match TRBD2. Germline trimming cut 4 bases from V and 1 base from J; bases unmatched to any gene: 9. Per germline, CDR1 MNHEY and CDR2 SVGAGI. The CDR3 loop spans 19 amino acids. The CDR3, as DNA: TGTGCCAGCAGTTCCCAACCGGGACTAGCGGGGGGCCGCACAGATACGCAGTATTTT. Translated: CASSSQPGLAGGRTDTQYF.

This clonotype was seen only a few times. The chain is built from TRBV6-1 and TRBJ2-1; D is unresolved. The germline V and J ends were trimmed by 4 bases and 8 bases, with 9 bases remaining between them. The CDR3 is 12 amino acids. Germline CDR1 is MNHNS and CDR2 is SASEGT. DNA for the CDR3: TGTGCCAGCAGTGCATCCGGCGATGAGCAGTTCTTC. This sequence encodes CASSASGDEQFF.

The chain carries TRBV5-1 and TRBJ1-6, with unresolved D. The V end was cut by 2 bases, the J end by 9 bases, with 9 bases between. Germline-derived CDR1 and CDR2 are SGHRS and YFSETQ. This CDR3 has 13 amino acids. The CDR3: CASSFYTGSPLHF. Here the CDR3 DNA reads TGCGCCAGCAGCTTTTATACGGGTTCACCCCTCCACTTT. Looking up the rest from reference TRBV5-1 and TRBJ1-6 gives the full variable domain: KAGVTQTPRYLIKTRGQQVTLSCSPISGHRSVSWYQQTPGQGLQFLFEYFSETQRNKGNFPGRFSGRQFSNSRSEMNVSTLELGDSALYLCASSFYTGSPLHFGNGTRLTVT.

This clonotype came up a few times. V gene TRBV2 combines with J gene TRBJ1-6; TRBD1 matches 8 bases. Germline V lookup: CDR1 SNHLY, CDR2 FYNNEI. The ends lost 8 bases at V and 9 bases at J; junction bases unmatched: 6. This CDR3 is built from 13 residues. CDR3 DNA: TGTGCCAGCGACATACAGGGGGGTTCACCCCTCCACTTT. This translates into CASDIQGGSPLHF.

The chain recombines TRBV18 with TRBJ2-7, with 7 bases aligning to TRBD1. V lost 4 bases to trimming and J lost 2 bases; unmatched junction nucleotides: 5. The length of the CDR3 is 14 residues. Germline CDR1 is KGHSH and CDR2 is LQKENI. The CDR3 region is CASSRSDRTYEQYF. DNA of the CDR3: TGTGCCAGCTCACGATCGGACAGGACCTACGAGCAGTACTTC.

In this sample, this clonotype turned up a few times. This chain uses TRBV5-1 with TRBJ2-3; 10 positions match TRBD2. V gave up 1 base and J gave up 6 bases; unmatched junction bases: 5. Germline-derived CDR1 and CDR2 are SGHRS and YFSETQ. The CDR3 spans 15 residues. Here the CDR3 reads CASSLRSSGGDTQYF. The CDR3 coding sequence is TGCGCCAGCAGCTTGAGGTCTAGCGGGGGTGATACGCAGTATTTT. Together with reference TRBV5-1 and TRBJ2-3, the CDR3 gives the full variable domain: KAGVTQTPRYLIKTRGQQVTLSCSPISGHRSVSWYQQTPGQGLQFLFEYFSETQRNKGNFPGRFSGRQFSNSRSEMNVSTLELGDSALYLCASSLRSSGGDTQYFGPGTRLTVL.

This clonotype has a count of ten or more. The V call is TRBV6-6, the J call TRBJ2-7; D might be TRBD2 (5 bases). Germline loops: CDR1 MNHNY, CDR2 SVGAGI (reference sequence). V lost 4 bases to trimming and J lost 7 bases, with 17 bases between them. CDR3 size: 14 residues. CDR3 nucleotides: TGTGCCAGCAGTTCGTCGGACGCCCCGGGGGAGCAGTACGTC. Its translation: CASSSSDAPGEQYV.

This clonotype was counted at least ten times. The genes are TRBV20-1 and TRBJ1-4; D unclear. From germline, CDR1 is DFQATT and CDR2 SNEGSKA (reference sequence). V was clipped by 3 bases and J by 4 bases, with 3 bases between them. This CDR3 region has 11 residues. The CDR3 is CSARNNEKLFF. The CDR3 region has the DNA TGCAGTGCTAGGAATAATGAAAAACTGTTTTTT.

A few counts support this clonotype. The chain recombines TRBV19 with TRBJ1-6, with D possibly TRBD1 on 5 matching bases. The CDR3 is 14 amino acids. Germline CDR1 is LNHDA and CDR2 is SQIVND (reference sequence). With 7 bases removed from V and 9 bases from J, the gap between germline ends came to 16 bases. The CDR3 nucleotides are TGTGCCAGTAAGAAAGGCAGGGAGGTTTCACCCCTCCACTTT. It specifies CASKKGREVSPLHF.